What follows are 28 T cell receptor beta chains derived from one specimen sequenced in a study of blood T cell repertoires in COVID-19 (dated by TCRdb to the early 2020s). Library construction relied on the immunoSEQ multiplex PCR assay. TCRdb mirrors the immuneACCESS table, restricted to in-frame sequences. Some clones are absent from its copies; in checked studies, under half trace to an unresolved V gene, and the reason for the others is unknown. The sample table shows roughly 290,000 clones, and 87% are seen once. Of the sample, 6% to 7% is held by the ten largest clones. Sequenced sample: PBMCs or T cells enriched from blood (not recorded which). These receptors came from a woman aged 40 to 49 who had recovered from COVID-19.

The rearrangement links TRBV5-1 to TRBJ2-2; 13 bases line up with TRBD2. The CDR3 covers 15 residues. Germline V CDR1 and CDR2: SGHRS, YFSETQ. The V segment lost 6 bases and the J segment 6 bases; nucleotides outside the gene matches: 5. Written as DNA, the CDR3 is TGCGCCAGCAATGGACTAGCGGGAGAGGCCGGGGAGCTGTTTTTT. Translated: CASNGLAGEAGELFF. Full variable domain (remainder filled in from reference TRBV5-1 and TRBJ2-2): KAGVTQTPRYLIKTRGQQVTLSCSPISGHRSVSWYQQTPGQGLQFLFEYFSETQRNKGNFPGRFSGRQFSNSRSEMNVSTLELGDSALYLCASNGLAGEAGELFFGEGSRLTVL.

This chain uses TRBV27 with TRBJ2-7, with D tentatively TRBD1 (6 bases). Looked up from germline, CDR1 is MNHEY and CDR2 is SMNVEV (reference sequence). The V gene lost 8 bases and the J gene lost 1 base, with 15 bases spanning the gap. The length of the CDR3 is 14 residues. This chain's CDR3 is CASFSGQFSYEQYF. CDR3 sequence (DNA): TGTGCCAGCTTCTCAGGACAGTTTTCCTACGAGCAGTACTTC.

The chain combines TRBV25-1 with TRBJ1-1; 7 bases fit TRBD1. Germline V lookup: CDR1 MGHDK, CDR2 SYGVNS. This CDR3 contains 13 residues. V gave up 6 bases and J gave up 8 bases; unmatched junction bases: 9. CDR3 residues: CASRRSGGREAFF. The CDR3 region has the DNA TGTGCCAGCAGAAGATCAGGGGGTCGGGAAGCTTTCTTT.

This chain connects TRBV5-1 to TRBJ2-3; 7 bases are a match to TRBD1. This CDR3 contains 16 residues. V lost 4 bases to trimming and J lost 2 bases; unmatched junction nucleotides: 10. The germline CDR1 and CDR2 sequences are SGHRS and YFSETQ. CDR3: CASSVGTDTITDTQYF. CDR3 nucleotides: TGCGCCAGCAGCGTGGGGACAGACACAATCACAGATACGCAGTATTTT.

The chain employs TRBV19 and TRBJ2-2; possibly TRBD1 for D (6 bases). CDR3 length equals 17 residues. The germline CDR1 and CDR2 sequences are LNHDA and SQIVND (reference sequence). Trimming left V 4 bases short and J 4 bases short, with 19 bases between. The DNA of the CDR3 is TGTGCCAGTAGTACCGCGAAGGTGGGGGCGAGCACCGGGGAGCTGTTTTTT. As protein: CASSTAKVGASTGELFF. The full variable domain, its missing parts supplied by reference TRBV19 and TRBJ2-2, is DGGITQSPKYLFRKEGQNVTLSCEQNLNHDAMYWYRQDPGQGLRLIYYSQIVNDFQKGDIAEGYSVSREKKESFPLTVTSAQKNPTAFYLCASSTAKVGASTGELFFGEGSRLTVL.

This clone was recorded only once. The V call is TRBV21-1, the J call TRBJ1-2; the table's D call TRBD1 went unverified against the DNA. TRBV21-1 is shown as a pseudogene. CDR3 length: 16 amino acids. CDR3 sequence: CASSKTRTGGNYGYTF. The DNA of the CDR3 is TGTGCCAGCAGCAAAACTAGGACAGGGGGCAACTATGGCTACACCTTC.

The chain is built from TRBV27 and TRBJ2-3, with TRBD1 as a possible D gene (6 bases). V was cut by 5 bases and J by 7 bases, with 25 bases left in between. This CDR3 is 17 amino acids long. The germline CDR1 and CDR2 sequences are MNHEY and SMNVEV (reference sequence). CDR3 sequence: CASSLLGQPARLNTQYF. DNA of the CDR3: TGTGCCAGCAGTCTCCTTGGACAGCCGGCGCGTTTGAATACGCAGTATTTT.

This rearrangement joins TRBV7-2 to TRBJ1-6, with D perhaps matching TRBD1 (5 bases). Germline V gene lookup returns CDR1 SGHTA and CDR2 FQGNSA. The CDR3 length is 15 residues. Trimming pared 2 bases from V and 6 bases from J, leaving 11 bases between. The CDR3 DNA reads as TGTGCCAGCAGCTTAATACGGGGGAGTAATTCACCCCTCCACTTT. Protein sequence: CASSLIRGSNSPLHF.

The chain carries TRBV30 and TRBJ1-5, with D possibly TRBD1 on 5 matching bases. The V end was cut by 0 bases, the J end by 2 bases, with 8 bases between. In germline, CDR1 is GTSNPN, CDR2 SVGIG (reference sequence). The CDR3 contains 14 residues. CDR3 sequence (DNA): TGTGCCTGGAGTGTGGGGGGTGGCAATCAGCCCCAGCATTTT. Its translation: CAWSVGGGNQPQHF.

V usage is TRBV4-3 and J usage is TRBJ1-1; perhaps TRBD1 as D (5 bases). V gave up 0 bases and J gave up 2 bases, with 10 bases separating them. Germline V gene data show CDR1 as LGHNA and CDR2 as YSLEER. CDR3 size: 15 residues. CDR3 residues: CASSQDQGRNTEAFF. The CDR3 DNA sequence: TGCGCCAGCAGCCAAGATCAGGGCAGAAACACTGAAGCTTTCTTT.

This clone occurred a few times. The genes are TRBV4-2 and TRBJ2-1; 12 positions agree with TRBD2. The germline V gene encodes CDR1 LGHNA and CDR2 YNFKEQ. The V gene end was trimmed by 3 bases and the J gene end by 8 bases; junction bases not matched to a gene: 8. The CDR3 consists of 16 residues. As DNA, the CDR3 is TGTGCCAGCAGCCATGGGACTAGCGGGCCTTGGGATGAGCAGTTCTTC. Encoded protein: CASSHGTSGPWDEQFF.

CDR3 region: CASSSNRGSETQYF. The CDR3 DNA is TGTGCCAGCAGCTCAAACAGGGGTTCCGAGACCCAGTACTTC. This chain joins TRBV7-2 and TRBJ2-5; 7 nucleotides agree with TRBD1. The CDR3 extends over 14 amino acids. The V gene end was trimmed by 4 bases and the J gene end by 5 bases; junction bases not matched to a gene: 7. Germline lookup yields CDR1 SGHTA and CDR2 FQGNSA.

The V gene is TRBV3-1 (or the pseudogene TRBV3-2), the J gene TRBJ2-7; 7 bases agree with TRBD2. CDR1 LGHDT and CDR2 YNNKEL come from the germline V gene (reference sequence). The V and J ends lost 1 base and 5 bases, in that order; junction bases with no gene match: 5. The CDR3 covers 14 residues. The CDR3 loop reads CASSQGETSNEQYF. The DNA of the CDR3 is TGTGCCAGCAGCCAAGGCGAGACTAGCAACGAGCAGTACTTC.

The chain is built from TRBV19 and TRBJ1-2, with a possible D match to TRBD1 (6 bases). V lost 5 bases and J 3 bases, leaving 19 bases between the germline ends. The germline CDR1 and CDR2 sequences are LNHDA and SQIVND (reference sequence). The CDR3 extends over 16 amino acids. Written as DNA, the CDR3 is TGTGCCAGTAGTCCCCAGGACAGAATTCCCTACTATGGCTACACCTTC. Translated, it gives CASSPQDRIPYYGYTF.

The gene calls are TRBV28 and TRBJ1-2; the D is unclear. Per the germline V gene, CDR1 is MDHEN and CDR2 is SYDVKM. The CDR3 totals 12 residues. The V end lost 5 bases, the J end lost 4 bases, and 8 bases lay between the germline ends. The CDR3 DNA reads as TGTGCCAGCAGTCCCAACTCCTATGGCTACACCTTC. This codes for CASSPNSYGYTF.

The chain carries TRBV6-1 and TRBJ2-5; TRBD2 agrees at 7 bases. From germline, CDR1 is MNHNS and CDR2 SASEGT. The CDR3 has 16 residues. Losses at the gene ends were 4 bases for V and 1 base for J; bases not matched to a gene: 9. The CDR3 loop reads CASSVWGGTPQETQYF. DNA for the CDR3: TGTGCCAGCAGTGTCTGGGGGGGGACCCCCCAAGAGACCCAGTACTTC.

This clone was picked up one time. The rearrangement uses TRBV11-3 and TRBJ2-2; maybe TRBD1 (5 bases). Trimming removed 2 bases at V and 3 bases at J, with 16 bases between. CDR3 length: 17 residues. Per the germline V gene, CDR1 is SGHNT and CDR2 is YENEEA. CDR3 protein: CASSLQGFVGYTGELFF. DNA for the CDR3: TGTGCCAGCAGCTTACAGGGTTTTGTAGGTTACACCGGGGAGCTGTTTTTT.

V gene TRBV5-8 combines with J gene TRBJ1-5; 7 nucleotides agree with TRBD1. CDR1 is SGHTS, CDR2 YDEGEE, per germline. The V gene end was trimmed by 2 bases and the J gene end by 4 bases; junction bases not matched to a gene: 0. The CDR3 loop spans 13 amino acids. CDR3 in DNA: TGTGCCAGCAGCTTACAGGGGAATCAGCCCCAGCATTTT. Its translation is CASSLQGNQPQHF.

This chain joins TRBV27 and TRBJ2-1; TRBD1 might be the D (5 bases). Trimming left V 0 bases short and J 8 bases short, with 14 bases between. The germline V gene encodes CDR1 MNHEY and CDR2 SMNVEV (reference sequence). The CDR3 is 15 amino acids. The CDR3 loop reads CASSLSGRFVDEQFF. DNA for the CDR3: TGTGCCAGCAGTTTATCGGGGCGATTCGTGGATGAGCAGTTCTTC.

V gene TRBV24-1 combines with J gene TRBJ2-1, with 10 bases that match TRBD2. This CDR3 spans 18 amino acids. V shed 5 bases, J shed 0 bases, and the junction held 9 bases outside the gene matches. Germline assignment: CDR1 KGHDR and CDR2 SFDVKD. The CDR3 here is CATSGSGRGTSSYNEQFF. The CDR3 nucleotides read TGTGCCACCAGTGGAAGCGGGAGGGGGACTAGCTCCTACAATGAGCAGTTCTTC.

This chain links TRBV28 with TRBJ1-5; maybe TRBD1 (6 bases). The CDR3 loop spans 14 amino acids. The germline CDR1 and CDR2 sequences are MDHEN and SYDVKM. The germline V and J ends were trimmed by 5 bases and 2 bases, with 10 bases remaining between them. DNA for the CDR3: TGTGCCAGCAGTAGGACAGTTGGCAATCAGCCCCAGCATTTT. Protein sequence: CASSRTVGNQPQHF.

V is TRBV6-6 and J is TRBJ2-2; D might be TRBD2 (6 bases). The V end was cut by 2 bases, the J end by 8 bases, with 15 bases between. The CDR3 has 15 amino acids. Germline lookup yields CDR1 MNHNY and CDR2 SVGAGI (reference sequence). The CDR3 DNA reads TGTGCCAGCAGTTACCCCGCGGAGGGTGCAGGGGAGCTGTTTTTT. Protein product: CASSYPAEGAGELFF.

The count of this clone is one. The J gene is TRBJ1-3, the V gene TRBV15; D gene unclear. The CDR3 runs 16 residues. Trimming shortened V by 1 base and J by 0 bases, and 10 bases separated the two germline ends. In germline, CDR1 is LNHNV, CDR2 YYDKDF (reference sequence). CDR3 sequence reads: CATSRGGGDSGNTIYF. CDR3 coding DNA: TGTGCCACCAGCAGAGGAGGTGGCGACTCTGGAAACACCATATATTTT.

The chain joins TRBV4-1 to TRBJ1-1, with no clear D. Germline V gene sequence: CDR1 MGHRA, CDR2 YSYEKL. The V gene lost 0 bases and the J gene lost 2 bases, with 7 bases spanning the gap. The CDR3 is 14 residues long. The CDR3 DNA follows: TGCGCCAGCAGCCAAGAGGGCCAAAACACTGAAGCTTTCTTT. It codes for CASSQEGQNTEAFF.

The chain has TRBV19 and TRBJ2-7; TRBD2 aligns across 9 bases. The CDR3 totals 14 residues. The germline V gene encodes CDR1 LNHDA and CDR2 SQIVND (reference sequence). V shed 10 bases, J shed 6 bases, and the junction held 13 bases outside the gene matches. Here the CDR3 DNA reads TGTGCCACTAGCGGGAAAGGCCGACTAGGCGAGCAGTACTTC. It encodes CATSGKGRLGEQYF.

This clone was found a few times. The chain carries TRBV20-1 and TRBJ2-3; no reliable D call. The CDR3 extends over 11 amino acids. Germline loops: CDR1 DFQATT, CDR2 SNEGSKA (reference sequence). Trimming removed 3 bases at V and 4 bases at J, with 5 bases between. CDR3 in DNA: TGCAGTGCTAGTCAGGCAGATACGCAGTATTTT. It encodes CSASQADTQYF.

This clone has just one count. The chain recombines TRBV7-3 with TRBJ1-6; 9 positions agree with TRBD1. The CDR3 extends over 17 amino acids. The germline CDR1 and CDR2 sequences are SGHTA and FQGTGA. Trimming removed 4 bases from V and 9 bases from J; junction bases left unmatched: 13. CDR3 in amino acids: CASSSRGTGQGSSPLHF. The CDR3 nucleotides are TGTGCCAGCAGCTCCAGGGGAACGGGACAGGGTTCTTCACCCCTCCACTTT.

The V call is TRBV7-9, the J call TRBJ2-3; TRBD2 agrees at 14 bases. The CDR3 has 16 residues. Germline loops: CDR1 SEHNR, CDR2 FQNEAQ (reference sequence). V gave up 5 bases and J gave up 3 bases; unmatched junction bases: 4. The CDR3 nucleotides are TGTGCCAGCAGCCACGGACTAGCGGGAGGAACAGATACGCAGTATTTT. Translation gives CASSHGLAGGTDTQYF.